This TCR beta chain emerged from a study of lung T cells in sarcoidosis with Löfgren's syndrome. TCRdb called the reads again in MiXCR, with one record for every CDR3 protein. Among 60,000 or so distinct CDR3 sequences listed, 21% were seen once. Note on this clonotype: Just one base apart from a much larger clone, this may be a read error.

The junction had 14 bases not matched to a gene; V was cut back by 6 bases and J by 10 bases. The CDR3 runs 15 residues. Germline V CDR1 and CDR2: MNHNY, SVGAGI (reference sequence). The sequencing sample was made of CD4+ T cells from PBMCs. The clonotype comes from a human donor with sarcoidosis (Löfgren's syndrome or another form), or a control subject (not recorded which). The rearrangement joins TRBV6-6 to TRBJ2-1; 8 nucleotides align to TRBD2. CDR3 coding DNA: TGTGCCAGCAGCCTAACCGGGACTAGAGGGGGGGAGCAGTTCTTC. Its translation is CASSLTGTRGGEQFF.